The rows below give T cell receptor beta chains drawn from one sample of a study of T cells after yellow fever vaccination. TCRdb re-called the 5' RACE reads through MiXCR, storing one row per CDR3 protein. The sample shows about 200,000 distinct CDR3 sequences, around 3.1% of them seen only once. Source: CD4+ T cells sorted from PBMCs, taken 10 days after the yellow fever booster vaccination. All receptors derive from a man aged 18 to 29 who received the YFV17D yellow fever vaccine. CDR3s include the opening cysteine and the closing phenylalanine or tryptophan. The order of the fields is V gene, J gene, D gene, CDR3 length, clone size, CDR3 protein, CDR3 DNA. A D gene is named only where the DNA matches it firmly. Clone size is stated in some rows and not others, as once, few, many or a class when expanded.

TRBV29-1,TRBJ2-5,.,13,many,CSVEATEQETQYF,TGCAGCGTTGAGGCGACAGAACAAGAGACCCAGTACTTC
TRBV9,TRBJ2-2,.,16,many,CASSSTSSPTGAELFF,TGTGCCAGCAGCTCCACTTCTAGCCCAACTGGGGCGGAGCTGTTTTTT
TRBV20-1,TRBJ2-1,.,15,many,CSARDPRTTYNEQFF,TGCAGTGCTAGAGATCCTCGGACCACCTACAATGAGCAGTTCTTC
TRBV6-6,TRBJ2-4,.,13,few,CASIGAGKNIQYF,TGTGCCAGCATAGGCGCGGGGAAAAACATTCAGTACTTC
TRBV12-3/TRBV12-4,TRBJ1-5,.,13,few,CASSSRAWEPQHF,TGTGCCAGCAGCTCAAGGGCTTGGGAGCCCCAGCATTTT
TRBV5-4,TRBJ1-6,.,12,.,CATTDRNSPLHF,TGTGCCACCACGGACCGTAATTCACCCCTCCACTTT
TRBV20-1,TRBJ2-3,TRBD2,17,many,CSAREHLRGGRTDTQYF,TGCAGTGCTAGAGAACACCTGCGGGGGGGCCGTACAGATACGCAGTATTTT
TRBV10-3,TRBJ1-5,.,13,.,CAISGNTNQPQHF,TGTGCCATCAGTGGCAACACAAATCAGCCCCAGCATTTT
TRBV5-1,TRBJ2-1,TRBD1,15,many,CASSWGQGVGNEQFF,TGCGCCAGCAGCTGGGGACAGGGTGTGGGCAATGAGCAGTTCTTC
TRBV27,TRBJ1-1,.,13,few,CASSLTERTEAFF,TGTGCCAGCAGTCTGACAGAGCGGACTGAAGCTTTCTTT
TRBV5-1,TRBJ1-2,.,16,.,CASSSSLARGGWGYTF,TGCGCCAGCAGCTCTTCTTTGGCCAGGGGAGGTTGGGGCTACACCTTC
TRBV20-1,TRBJ1-1,TRBD1,14,few,CSAPRTGGRTEAFF,TGCAGTGCTCCCCGGACAGGGGGTAGGACTGAAGCTTTCTTT
TRBV18,TRBJ1-4,.,15,few,CASSPPGGANEKLFF,TGTGCCAGCTCACCACCTGGGGGCGCGAATGAAAAACTGTTTTTT
TRBV14,TRBJ2-5,TRBD1,14,few,CASSQTGGQETQYF,TGTGCCAGCAGCCAGACAGGGGGCCAAGAGACCCAGTACTTC
TRBV5-1,TRBJ2-5,TRBD2,17,few,CASSLYNLAGYQETQYF,TGCGCCAGCAGCTTGTATAACCTAGCGGGGTACCAAGAGACCCAGTACTTC
TRBV6-5,TRBJ1-2,.,15,.,CASSYDSMVVYGYTF,TGTGCCAGCAGTTACGACAGTATGGTGGTCTATGGCTACACCTTC
TRBV6-7,TRBJ2-2,.,12,.,CAGICWTGELFF,TGTGCCGGGATTTGCTGGACCGGGGAGCTGTTTTTT
TRBV12-3/TRBV12-4,TRBJ1-4,.,15,.,CASSFLAGPNEKLFF,TGTGCCAGCAGTTTCCTGGCAGGACCGAATGAAAAACTGTTTTTT
TRBV20-1,TRBJ1-5,.,17,few,CSARDRGGARSNQPQHF,TGCAGTGCTAGAGATCGGGGGGGCGCGCGTAGCAATCAGCCCCAGCATTTT
TRBV7-2,TRBJ1-2,.,13,few,CASSPPRAYGYTF,TGTGCCAGCAGCCCGCCCCGGGCCTATGGCTACACCTTC
TRBV11-2,TRBJ1-1,.,12,many,CASRHTGTEAFF,TGTGCCAGCAGACATACGGGGACTGAAGCTTTCTTT
TRBV6-5,TRBJ2-1,.,15,few,CASSVGGGPFYEQFF,TGTGCCAGCAGTGTGGGGGGGGGGCCCTTCTATGAGCAGTTCTTC
TRBV5-1,TRBJ1-1,.,14,many,CASSLPGSYTEAFF,TGCGCCAGCAGCCTGCCCGGGAGCTACACTGAAGCTTTCTTT
TRBV12-3/TRBV12-4,TRBJ2-6,.,13,many,CASRSSGANVLTF,TGTGCCAGCAGATCTTCAGGGGCCAACGTCCTGACTTTC
TRBV6-1,TRBJ1-6,.,14,many,CASSGSVRNSPLHF,TGTGCCAGCAGTGGGTCTGTCAGGAATTCACCCCTCCACTTT
TRBV12-3/TRBV12-4,TRBJ2-3,TRBD2,16,many,CASSLIGSGGADTQYF,TGTGCCAGCAGTTTAATTGGTAGCGGGGGGGCAGATACGCAGTATTTT
TRBV7-2,TRBJ2-5,.,15,.,CASSLALAGRETQYF,TGTGCCAGCAGCTTAGCGCTAGCCGGTAGGGAGACCCAGTACTTC
TRBV10-3,TRBJ2-5,.,13,many,CAITQELQETQYF,TGTGCCATCACGCAGGAGCTCCAAGAGACCCAGTACTTC
TRBV12-3/TRBV12-4,TRBJ2-7,.,14,many,CASSPPSRGGMVYF,TGTGCCAGCAGTCCGCCCTCCAGGGGGGGTATGGTATACTTC
TRBV7-9,TRBJ2-3,.,15,many,CASSLGVWAADTQYF,TGTGCCAGCAGCTTAGGGGTCTGGGCGGCAGATACGCAGTATTTT
TRBV5-5,TRBJ2-3,TRBD2,16,.,CASSLVGGGGADTQYF,TGTGCCAGCAGCTTGGTGGGTGGCGGGGGTGCAGATACGCAGTATTTT
TRBV6-5,TRBJ2-2,.,16,many,CASSGAGAANTGELFF,TGTGCCAGCTCCGGGGCGGGGGCGGCGAACACCGGGGAGCTGTTTTTT
TRBV7-2,TRBJ2-3,.,13,many,CASSFYSTDTQYF,TGTGCCAGCAGCTTTTACAGCACAGATACGCAGTATTTT
TRBV7-2,TRBJ2-5,.,13,many,CASSLQYQETQYF,TGTGCCAGCAGCTTACAGTACCAAGAGACCCAGTACTTC
TRBV20-1,TRBJ2-6,.,15,many,CSASPVLRGANVLTF,TGCAGTGCTAGTCCAGTCCTTAGGGGGGCCAACGTCCTGACTTTC
TRBV7-2,TRBJ1-3,.,17,.,CASSIRPFSNSGNTIYF,TGTGCCAGCAGCATCCGCCCCTTCTCCAACTCTGGAAACACCATATATTTT
TRBV7-2,TRBJ2-5,.,15,many,CASSLGGYFDGTQYF,TGTGCCAGCAGCTTAGGGGGTTATTTTGATGGGACCCAGTACTTC
TRBV7-9,TRBJ2-2,.,15,many,CASSTNRASAGELFF,TGTGCCAGCAGCACAAACAGGGCGAGCGCCGGGGAGCTGTTTTTT
TRBV12-3/TRBV12-4,TRBJ2-6,.,18,.,CASSFWGAQISGANVLTF,TGTGCCAGCAGTTTCTGGGGGGCGCAAATCTCTGGGGCCAACGTCCTGACTTTC
TRBV5-1,TRBJ2-5,.,13,.,CASSLDPQETQYF,TGCGCCAGCAGCTTGGACCCCCAGGAGACCCAGTACTTC
TRBV7-2,TRBJ1-6,.,15,.,CASSSGVSYNSPLHF,TGTGCCAGCAGCTCAGGGGTCTCCTATAATTCACCCCTCCACTTT
TRBV6-5,TRBJ2-3,.,14,.,CASSYGSPGDTQYF,TGTGCCAGCAGTTACGGTTCCCCAGGGGATACGCAGTATTTT
TRBV7-9,TRBJ2-7,.,15,many,CASSPPPGPRGEQYF,TGTGCCAGCAGCCCACCGCCAGGCCCTAGGGGCGAGCAGTACTTC
TRBV7-2,TRBJ2-1,TRBD2,16,many,CASSSRWGGGNNEQFF,TGTGCCAGCAGCTCCCGGTGGGGCGGGGGAAACAATGAGCAGTTCTTC
TRBV4-2,TRBJ2-7,.,15,many,CASSQVVGSRYEQYF,TGTGCCAGCAGCCAAGTGGTGGGGTCGAGGTACGAGCAGTACTTC
TRBV5-1,TRBJ2-1,TRBD2,16,.,CASSSPTSGGLNEQFF,TGCGCCAGCAGCTCTCCAACTAGCGGGGGGTTGAATGAGCAGTTCTTC
TRBV12-3/TRBV12-4,TRBJ2-2,.,15,few,CASSLGTHGPGELFF,TGTGCCAGCAGTTTAGGAACTCATGGCCCCGGGGAGCTGTTTTTT
TRBV29-1,TRBJ1-2,TRBD1,11,many,CSEGGDYGYTF,TGCAGCGAAGGGGGCGACTATGGCTACACCTTC
TRBV5-4,TRBJ2-1,TRBD1,15,few,CASSWDREFYNEQFF,TGTGCCAGCAGCTGGGACAGGGAGTTTTACAATGAGCAGTTCTTC
TRBV10-3,TRBJ2-2,.,14,.,CANSPGRNTGELFF,TGTGCCAACTCCCCGGGAAGAAACACCGGGGAGCTGTTTTTT
TRBV6-6,TRBJ1-3,.,19,few,CASSSLIGQPHVSGNTIYF,TGTGCCAGCAGTTCCCTTATTGGACAGCCGCACGTCTCTGGAAACACCATATATTTT
TRBV18,TRBJ2-3,TRBD1,16,many,CASSSGGQGATDTQYF,TGTGCCAGCTCATCCGGGGGACAGGGTGCAACAGATACGCAGTATTTT
TRBV24-1,TRBJ2-1,.,12,many,CATSGPGLGLFF,TGTGCCACCAGTGGTCCGGGCCTTGGACTGTTCTTC
TRBV10-3,TRBJ2-3,TRBD2,17,many,CAISEPGGSGGTDTQYF,TGTGCCATCAGTGAGCCGGGGGGTAGCGGGGGCACAGATACGCAGTATTTT
TRBV4-3,TRBJ1-2,TRBD1,14,few,CASSQDRQGSGYTF,TGCGCCAGCAGCCAAGATAGACAGGGCAGTGGCTACACCTTC